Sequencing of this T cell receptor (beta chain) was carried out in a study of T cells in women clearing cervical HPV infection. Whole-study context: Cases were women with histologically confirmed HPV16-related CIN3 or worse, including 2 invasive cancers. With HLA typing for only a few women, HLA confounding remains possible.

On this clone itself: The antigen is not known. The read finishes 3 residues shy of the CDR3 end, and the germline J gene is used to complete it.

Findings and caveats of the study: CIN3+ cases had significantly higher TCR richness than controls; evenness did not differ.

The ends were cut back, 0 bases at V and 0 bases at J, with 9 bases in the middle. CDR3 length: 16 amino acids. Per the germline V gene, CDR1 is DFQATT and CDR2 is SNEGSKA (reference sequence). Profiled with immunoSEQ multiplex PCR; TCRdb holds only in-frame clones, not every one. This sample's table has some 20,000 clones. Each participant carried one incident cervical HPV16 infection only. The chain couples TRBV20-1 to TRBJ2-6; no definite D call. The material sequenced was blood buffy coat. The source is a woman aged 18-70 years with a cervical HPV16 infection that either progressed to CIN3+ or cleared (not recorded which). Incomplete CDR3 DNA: TGCAGTGCTAGAGAGGGCAGTAGCTCTGGGGCCAACGTC. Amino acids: CSAREGSSSGANV. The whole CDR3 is CSAREGSSSGANVLTF.